A single TCR beta chain is shown here with its context. The antigen remains undetermined. The data derive from a study of chemoradiotherapy in HPV16-positive cancers. Findings and limits, study-wide: Candidate HPV-specific clones and E7-related TCR motifs grew in tumor during treatment.

CDR3 length: 14 amino acids. CDR1 is SEHNR, CDR2 FQNEAQ, per germline (reference sequence). The junction had 3 bases not matched to a gene; V was cut back by 4 bases and J by 3 bases. TCRdb keeps only in-frame clones here, not all; method: immunoSEQ multiplex PCR. The sample includes about 7,800 clones, about 79% of them seen just once. The TCR was taken from a human donor with HPV-associated anogenital cancer. Sample: blood, taken from a patient who underwent chemoradiotherapy. This chain uses TRBV7-9 with TRBJ2-3, with 8 bases fitting TRBD1. The CDR3 DNA reads TGTGCCAGCAGCTCTGGACAGGGTACAGATACGCAGTATTTT. Its protein is CASSSGQGTDTQYF.